Listed below are T cell receptor beta chains from one sample, sequenced in a study of T cell repertoires in cytomegalovirus infection. MiXCR, applied by TCRdb to the reads, yields one record per CDR3 protein. The data show around 450,000 distinct CDR3 sequences, with approximately 11% seen just once and roughly 10% held by the top ten. The sample comprised PBMCs. These receptors were obtained from a human donor in good health (CMV status not recorded). Some clones in this sample may be carry-over from other donors' samples. Both conserved end residues are part of each CDR3. Fields, in order: clone size, J gene, V gene, D gene, CDR3 protein, CDR3 DNA. D genes are given only for firm matches. Clone size is given for some rows only: seen once, a few or many times, or a class if the clone is expanded.

abundance: few
j_gene: TRBJ1-1
v_gene: TRBV3-1
d_gene: -
CDR3aa: CASSLGEEGARKGRTEAFF
CDR3nt: TGTGCCAGCAGCTTGGGGGAGGAGGGAGCTCGGAAGGGAAGGACTGAAGCTTTCTTT

abundance: many
j_gene: TRBJ1-3
v_gene: TRBV7-3
d_gene: -
CDR3aa: CASSPGVGASGNTIYF
CDR3nt: TGTGCCAGCAGCCCGGGGGTCGGGGCCTCTGGAAACACCATATATTTT

abundance: many
j_gene: TRBJ2-7
v_gene: TRBV7-8
d_gene: -
CDR3aa: CASSLRSYEQYF
CDR3nt: TGTGCCAGCAGCTTACGATCCTACGAGCAGTACTTC

abundance: -
j_gene: TRBJ1-1
v_gene: TRBV7-9
d_gene: -
CDR3aa: CASSLKGRAEAFF
CDR3nt: TGTGCCAGCAGCTTAAAGGGGAGGGCTGAAGCTTTCTTT

abundance: few
j_gene: TRBJ2-3
v_gene: TRBV9
d_gene: -
CDR3aa: CASSVTGREADTQYF
CDR3nt: TGTGCCAGCAGCGTCACAGGGAGAGAGGCAGATACGCAGTATTTT

abundance: many
j_gene: TRBJ1-1
v_gene: TRBV7-9
d_gene: -
CDR3aa: CASSPISGRNTEAFF
CDR3nt: TGTGCCAGCAGCCCCATTTCGGGCAGGAACACTGAAGCTTTCTTT

abundance: many
j_gene: TRBJ2-6
v_gene: TRBV7-9
d_gene: -
CDR3aa: CASSTTGTGANVLTF
CDR3nt: TGTGCCAGCAGCACCACAGGGACTGGGGCCAACGTCCTGACTTTC

abundance: -
j_gene: TRBJ2-5
v_gene: TRBV2
d_gene: -
CDR3aa: CASSEDRGFGQPHQETQYF
CDR3nt: TGTGCCAGCAGTGAGGATCGTGGGTTCGGTCAGCCGCACCAAGAGACCCAGTACTTC

abundance: few
j_gene: TRBJ1-1
v_gene: TRBV27
d_gene: -
CDR3aa: CASSSLGGGTEAFF
CDR3nt: TGTGCCAGCAGTTCTTTGGGGGGAGGTACTGAAGCTTTCTTT

abundance: -
j_gene: TRBJ2-7
v_gene: TRBV20-1
d_gene: TRBD1
CDR3aa: CSARDHHEGQGGPYEQYF
CDR3nt: TGCAGTGCTAGAGATCACCACGAGGGACAGGGGGGTCCCTACGAGCAGTACTTC

abundance: few
j_gene: TRBJ2-3
v_gene: TRBV20-1
d_gene: -
CDR3aa: CSATPTDTQYF
CDR3nt: TGCAGTGCTACTCCCACAGATACGCAGTATTTT

abundance: -
j_gene: TRBJ2-2
v_gene: TRBV20-1
d_gene: -
CDR3aa: CSASQGVYTGELFF
CDR3nt: TGCAGTGCTAGTCAGGGAGTATACACCGGGGAGCTGTTTTTT

abundance: many
j_gene: TRBJ1-5
v_gene: TRBV27
d_gene: -
CDR3aa: CASSLQDSNQPQHF
CDR3nt: TGTGCCAGCAGTCTTCAAGATAGCAATCAGCCCCAGCATTTT

abundance: -
j_gene: TRBJ1-1
v_gene: TRBV29-1
d_gene: -
CDR3aa: CSGRDLGTEAFF
CDR3nt: TGCAGCGGGAGGGATTTGGGCACTGAAGCTTTCTTT

abundance: many
j_gene: TRBJ2-1
v_gene: TRBV7-7
d_gene: -
CDR3aa: CASSLDPVLDNEQFF
CDR3nt: TGTGCCAGCAGCTTAGATCCCGTTCTGGACAATGAGCAGTTCTTC

abundance: many
j_gene: TRBJ1-6
v_gene: TRBV20-1
d_gene: TRBD1
CDR3aa: CSATNTGGNSPLHF
CDR3nt: TGCAGTGCTACCAATACAGGGGGCAATTCACCCCTCCACTTT

abundance: many
j_gene: TRBJ2-7
v_gene: TRBV7-8
d_gene: -
CDR3aa: CASSSKGRIYEQYF
CDR3nt: TGTGCCAGCAGTTCAAAAGGAAGAATCTACGAGCAGTACTTC

abundance: many
j_gene: TRBJ1-1
v_gene: TRBV12-3/TRBV12-4
d_gene: -
CDR3aa: CASSRELNTEAFF
CDR3nt: TGTGCCAGCAGTAGGGAATTGAACACTGAAGCTTTCTTT

abundance: many
j_gene: TRBJ2-4
v_gene: TRBV7-2
d_gene: -
CDR3aa: CASSLGLSLAKNIQYF
CDR3nt: TGTGCCAGCAGCTTAGGACTAAGCCTAGCCAAAAACATTCAGTACTTC

abundance: -
j_gene: TRBJ2-7
v_gene: TRBV18
d_gene: -
CDR3aa: CASSPPGHRNEQYF
CDR3nt: TGTGCCAGCTCACCTCCGGGACATCGCAACGAGCAGTACTTC

abundance: many
j_gene: TRBJ2-1
v_gene: TRBV7-3
d_gene: -
CDR3aa: CASSLQVMGTYPGGEQFF
CDR3nt: TGTGCCAGCAGCTTACAGGTTATGGGGACTTACCCCGGAGGTGAGCAGTTCTTC

abundance: many
j_gene: TRBJ2-1
v_gene: TRBV27
d_gene: -
CDR3aa: CASSGDASYNEQFF
CDR3nt: TGTGCCAGCAGTGGGGACGCGTCCTACAATGAGCAGTTCTTC

abundance: few
j_gene: TRBJ1-5
v_gene: TRBV20-1
d_gene: -
CDR3aa: CSVSGSNQPQHF
CDR3nt: TGCAGTGTCTCCGGGAGCAATCAGCCCCAGCATTTT

abundance: -
j_gene: TRBJ2-7
v_gene: TRBV12-3/TRBV12-4
d_gene: TRBD1
CDR3aa: CASSLRGGGEQYF
CDR3nt: TGTGCCAGCAGTTTAAGAGGGGGCGGCGAGCAGTACTTC

abundance: -
j_gene: TRBJ2-3
v_gene: TRBV29-1
d_gene: -
CDR3aa: CSADSWRTLRDTQYF
CDR3nt: TGCAGCGCCGACTCGTGGCGCACGCTCCGGGATACGCAGTATTTT

abundance: many
j_gene: TRBJ2-1
v_gene: TRBV20-1
d_gene: TRBD2
CDR3aa: CSARKGTSGSDNEQFF
CDR3nt: TGCAGTGCTAGGAAAGGGACTAGCGGGAGCGACAATGAGCAGTTCTTC

abundance: many
j_gene: TRBJ2-1
v_gene: TRBV12-3/TRBV12-4
d_gene: TRBD2
CDR3aa: CASSRVAGGSNEQFF
CDR3nt: TGTGCCAGCAGTCGGGTAGCGGGGGGCTCCAATGAGCAGTTCTTC

abundance: many
j_gene: TRBJ2-2
v_gene: TRBV9
d_gene: -
CDR3aa: CASTAWAGARNTGELFF
CDR3nt: TGTGCCAGCACGGCCTGGGCAGGGGCCCGCAACACCGGGGAGCTGTTTTTT

abundance: -
j_gene: TRBJ1-1
v_gene: TRBV2
d_gene: -
CDR3aa: CAVSLMDTNTEAFF
CDR3nt: TGTGCCGTCTCTTTAATGGACACGAACACTGAAGCTTTCTTT

abundance: -
j_gene: TRBJ1-2
v_gene: TRBV30
d_gene: -
CDR3aa: CACHEGVETRYTF
CDR3nt: TGTGCCTGCCACGAAGGGGTGGAGACTCGCTACACCTTC

abundance: few
j_gene: TRBJ1-1
v_gene: TRBV3-1
d_gene: -
CDR3aa: CASSQVEKGDTEAFF
CDR3nt: TGTGCCAGCAGCCAAGTGGAGAAGGGGGACACTGAAGCTTTCTTT

abundance: many
j_gene: TRBJ1-2
v_gene: TRBV7-9
d_gene: -
CDR3aa: CAVPGGDGYTF
CDR3nt: TGTGCCGTACCGGGCGGGGACGGCTACACCTTC

abundance: -
j_gene: TRBJ2-1
v_gene: TRBV29-1
d_gene: TRBD2
CDR3aa: CSPTASGSNEQFF
CDR3nt: TGCAGCCCGACGGCTAGCGGGAGCAATGAGCAGTTCTTC

abundance: many
j_gene: TRBJ2-3
v_gene: TRBV7-9
d_gene: -
CDR3aa: CASSHGQQKTDTQYF
CDR3nt: TGTGCCAGCAGCCACGGACAACAGAAAACAGATACGCAGTATTTT

abundance: many
j_gene: TRBJ2-1
v_gene: TRBV7-9
d_gene: -
CDR3aa: CASSFQGTDEQFF
CDR3nt: TGTGCCAGCAGCTTCCAGGGGACCGATGAGCAGTTCTTC

abundance: many
j_gene: TRBJ2-5
v_gene: TRBV7-8
d_gene: TRBD1
CDR3aa: CASSQGARRETQYF
CDR3nt: TGTGCCAGCAGCCAGGGGGCTCGGAGGGAGACCCAGTACTTC

abundance: -
j_gene: TRBJ1-3
v_gene: TRBV20-1
d_gene: -
CDR3aa: CSARAGGNTIYF
CDR3nt: TGCAGTGCTAGAGCGGGGGGAAACACCATATATTTT

abundance: many
j_gene: TRBJ1-5
v_gene: TRBV7-2
d_gene: -
CDR3aa: CASNLGEGPQHF
CDR3nt: TGTGCCAGCAACTTAGGGGAGGGGCCCCAGCATTTT

abundance: many
j_gene: TRBJ2-7
v_gene: TRBV23-1
d_gene: TRBD2
CDR3aa: CASSLGRDYYEQYF
CDR3nt: TGCGCCAGCAGTCTGGGCAGGGACTACTACGAGCAGTACTTC

abundance: many
j_gene: TRBJ1-5
v_gene: TRBV10-3
d_gene: -
CDR3aa: CAISPAEYSNQPQHF
CDR3nt: TGTGCCATCAGTCCAGCAGAATATAGCAATCAGCCCCAGCATTTT

abundance: few
j_gene: TRBJ1-1
v_gene: TRBV30
d_gene: -
CDR3aa: CAWSGFGSKDTEAFF
CDR3nt: TGTGCCTGGAGTGGTTTTGGTAGCAAGGACACTGAAGCTTTCTTT

abundance: many
j_gene: TRBJ1-5
v_gene: TRBV7-2
d_gene: -
CDR3aa: CASSPSGASNQPQHF
CDR3nt: TGTGCCAGCAGCCCGAGTGGGGCTAGCAATCAGCCCCAGCATTTT

abundance: many
j_gene: TRBJ1-2
v_gene: TRBV10-3
d_gene: -
CDR3aa: CAISESRRRGDDYGYTF
CDR3nt: TGTGCCATCAGTGAGTCAAGACGGAGGGGAGATGACTATGGCTACACCTTC

abundance: -
j_gene: TRBJ2-6
v_gene: TRBV30
d_gene: -
CDR3aa: CAWSTGANVLTF
CDR3nt: TGTGCCTGGAGTACCGGTGCCAACGTCCTGACTTTC

abundance: many
j_gene: TRBJ1-5
v_gene: TRBV2
d_gene: -
CDR3aa: CASSGAWDNQPQHF
CDR3nt: TGTGCCAGCAGTGGGGCTTGGGACAATCAGCCCCAGCATTTT

abundance: many
j_gene: TRBJ2-1
v_gene: TRBV12-3/TRBV12-4
d_gene: -
CDR3aa: CASNGGAYNEQFF
CDR3nt: TGTGCCAGCAACGGGGGAGCCTACAATGAGCAGTTCTTC

abundance: many
j_gene: TRBJ1-1
v_gene: TRBV27
d_gene: -
CDR3aa: CASSVYRDTEAFF
CDR3nt: TGTGCCAGCAGTGTATACAGGGATACTGAAGCTTTCTTT

abundance: -
j_gene: TRBJ1-2
v_gene: TRBV20-1
d_gene: -
CDR3aa: CSARDSRLANYGYTF
CDR3nt: TGCAGTGCTAGAGATTCACGCCTAGCTAACTATGGCTACACCTTC

abundance: many
j_gene: TRBJ1-5
v_gene: TRBV15
d_gene: -
CDR3aa: CATSREATVFVEPQHF
CDR3nt: TGTGCCACCAGCAGAGAAGCCACCGTGTTCGTCGAGCCCCAGCATTTT

abundance: -
j_gene: TRBJ2-4
v_gene: TRBV6-5
d_gene: TRBD2
CDR3aa: CDSSPSRGKNIQYF
CDR3nt: TGTGACAGCAGTCCGTCGCGGGGGAAAAACATTCAGTACTTC